These 20 T cell receptor beta chains share one sample of origin, sequenced in a study of a mutant IDH1 vaccine in newly diagnosed glioma. Generated by immunoSEQ multiplex PCR, the TCRdb table keeps only in-frame clones and is missing some. The table shows around 84,000 clones, with 70% to 90% occurring only once. Antigens for these TCRs are unknown. Time point noted: week 47, end of study. Each vaccine dose was 300 ug of mutant IDH1 20-mer peptide, with topical imiquimod. The input for sequencing was PBMCs, taken from a glioma patient whose treatment included an IDH1 peptide vaccine. Receptors originate from a middle-aged man with glioma.

The CDR3 is CASSGVGLNTEAFF. DNA for the CDR3: TGTGCCAGCAGTGGCGTTGGGTTGAACACTGAAGCTTTCTTT. The chain employs TRBV6-5 and TRBJ1-1; D is uncertain. Trimming removed 5 bases from V and 0 bases from J, with 10 bases in between. CDR3 length: 14 residues. Germline V CDR1 and CDR2: MNHEY, SVGAGI.

The chain uses TRBV15 and TRBJ1-2; the match to TRBD1 covers 7 bases. The V segment lost 4 bases and the J segment 2 bases; nucleotides outside the gene matches: 7. Germline V gene data show CDR1 as LNHNV and CDR2 as YYDKDF (reference sequence). The CDR3 spans 15 residues. In DNA, the CDR3 is TGTGCCACCAGCAAACCGGGACAGTTCAACTATGGCTACACCTTC. Its protein product is CATSKPGQFNYGYTF.

This clone has only a few counts. The chain couples TRBV19 to TRBJ1-5; TRBD1 is a possible D gene (6 bases). This CDR3 contains 15 residues. Germline CDR1 is LNHDA and CDR2 is SQIVND (reference sequence). Trimming pared 3 bases from V and 3 bases from J, leaving 12 bases between. The CDR3 DNA reads as TGTGCCAGTAGTATGGGAGGGGGGAACAATCAGCCCCAGCATTTT. Its translation: CASSMGGGNNQPQHF.

The chain combines TRBV15 with TRBJ1-1; no reliable D call. The CDR3 runs to 13 residues. V shed 5 bases and J shed 0 bases, with 7 bases lying between them. Germline CDR1 and CDR2: LNHNV and YYDKDF (reference sequence). CDR3 bases: TGTGCCACCAGCTTCGACCTGAACACTGAAGCTTTCTTT. This translates into CATSFDLNTEAFF.

The chain employs TRBV6-1 and TRBJ1-5; perhaps TRBD1 as D (6 bases). The V and J ends lost 6 bases and 7 bases respectively, with 13 bases between them. CDR1 and CDR2 from the germline V gene are MNHNS and SASEGT. This CDR3 has 13 residues. In DNA, the CDR3 is TGTGCCAGCAGCTCAGGGGCGGAACAGCCCCAGCATTTT. Translated, it gives CASSSGAEQPQHF.

V usage is TRBV15 and J usage is TRBJ1-5; no clear D. V dropped 8 bases and J dropped 4 bases, with 6 bases sitting between them. Looked up from germline, CDR1 is LNHNV and CDR2 is YYDKDF (reference sequence). The CDR3 covers 11 residues. The CDR3: CATGVNQPQHF. The CDR3 DNA follows: TGTGCCACCGGGGTTAATCAGCCCCAGCATTTT. The full variable domain, completed using reference TRBV15 and TRBJ1-5, is DAMVIQNPRYQVTQFGKPVTLSCSQTLNHNVMYWYQQKSSQAPKLLFHYYDKDFNNEADTPDNFQSRRPNTSFCFLDIRSPGLGDTAMYLCATGVNQPQHFGDGTRLSIL.

The V gene is TRBV4-3, the J gene TRBJ1-3; possible D gene TRBD1, 5 bases. V was trimmed by 3 bases and J by 2 bases, leaving 8 bases between them. This CDR3 contains 14 residues. In germline, CDR1 is LGHNA, CDR2 YSLEER. This CDR3 reads CASSQGDTGNTIYF. The CDR3 DNA reads TGCGCCAGCAGCCAGGGGGATACTGGAAACACCATATATTTT.

The chain uses TRBV7-3 and TRBJ2-5, with a tentative D call TRBD2 (5 bases). Germline values: CDR1 SGHTA, CDR2 FQGTGA. The CDR3 has 14 amino acids. V was clipped by 1 base and J by 7 bases, with 13 bases between them. The CDR3 reads CASSLIGRAGTQYF. CDR3 in DNA: TGTGCCAGCAGCTTAATAGGCCGGGCGGGGACCCAGTACTTC.

V gene TRBV7-2 combines with J gene TRBJ1-1; 7 bases align to TRBD1. CDR1 and CDR2 (germline): SGHTA, FQGNSA. The length of the CDR3 is 15 residues. Trimming cost V 7 bases and J 1 base; bases outside gene matches: 9. CDR3 amino acids: CASNPTGQTNTEAFF. CDR3 nucleotides: TGTGCCAGCAACCCGACAGGGCAAACGAACACTGAAGCTTTCTTT.

V usage is TRBV19 and J usage is TRBJ2-7; maybe TRBD1 (6 bases). The CDR3 runs 14 residues. The ends were cut back, 3 bases at V and 2 bases at J, with 11 bases in the middle. CDR1 and CDR2 (germline): LNHDA, SQIVND (reference sequence). The CDR3 is CASSIMAGAYEQYF. The CDR3 coding sequence is TGTGCCAGTAGTATTATGGCAGGGGCCTACGAGCAGTACTTC.

J is TRBJ2-1 and V is TRBV7-2; 14 bases match TRBD2. Germline-derived CDR1 and CDR2 are SGHTA and FQGNSA. There are 16 residues in the CDR3. V lost 5 bases to trimming and J lost 8 bases; unmatched junction nucleotides: 8. The CDR3 bases are TGTGCCAGCAGCAGGGAGACTAGCGGGGGGGCCTATGAGCAGTTCTTC. Its translation is CASSRETSGGAYEQFF.

The chain uses TRBV25-1 and TRBJ2-4; D gene uncertain. Germline-derived CDR1 and CDR2 are MGHDK and SYGVNS. CDR3 length: 12 residues. Trimming removed 5 bases at V and 6 bases at J, with 8 bases between. CDR3 protein: CASSNRGNIQYF. The CDR3 DNA reads TGTGCCAGCAGTAACAGAGGAAACATTCAGTACTTC.

This chain links TRBV30 with TRBJ2-5; perhaps TRBD1 as D (6 bases). Trimming removed 1 base at V and 2 bases at J, with 11 bases between. CDR3 length: 14 amino acids. CDR1 and CDR2 (germline): GTSNPN, SVGIG (reference sequence). The CDR3 DNA sequence: TGTGCCTGGAGTGGAACAGGGAAACAAGAGACCCAGTACTTC. This codes for CAWSGTGKQETQYF.

This clone was detected once. The chain employs TRBV11-2 and TRBJ2-5, with a possible D match to TRBD2 (6 bases). The germline V gene encodes CDR1 SGHAT and CDR2 FQNNGV. The CDR3 length is 12 residues. Trimming shortened V by 7 bases and J by 5 bases, and 11 bases separated the two germline ends. The CDR3: CASTLSGETQYF. The CDR3 bases are TGTGCCAGCACCCTAAGCGGGGAGACCCAGTACTTC. Using reference TRBV11-2 and TRBJ2-5 for the parts outside the CDR3, the full variable domain is EAGVAQSPRYKIIEKRQSVAFWCNPISGHATLYWYQQILGQGPKLLIQFQNNGVVDDSQLPKDRFSAERLKGVDSTLKIQPAKLEDSAVYLCASTLSGETQYFGPGTRLLVL.

The rearrangement links TRBV27 to TRBJ1-1; 9 bases align to TRBD1. This CDR3 is built from 13 residues. The V segment lost 3 bases and the J segment 11 bases; nucleotides outside the gene matches: 7. Germline lookup yields CDR1 MNHEY and CDR2 SMNVEV (reference sequence). Here the CDR3 DNA reads TGTGCCAGCAGTTTTCGGGACAGGGTTGGCGCTTTCTTT. Encoded protein: CASSFRDRVGAFF.

This chain uses TRBV21-1 with TRBJ2-4; TRBD1 is the table's D call and was not checked against the DNA. TRBV21-1 is marked as a pseudogene. CDR3 length: 16 amino acids. The CDR3 region is CASSQGVGRAKNIQYF. In DNA, the CDR3 is TGTGCCAGCAGCCAGGGCGTCGGTAGAGCCAAAAACATTCAGTACTTC.

The chain has TRBV9 and TRBJ2-1; D unclear. CDR1 is SGDLS, CDR2 YYNGEE, per germline. This CDR3 contains 15 residues. V was cut by 0 bases and J by 0 bases, with 7 bases left in between. The CDR3 protein is CASSVVAVSYNEQFF. CDR3 DNA sequence: TGTGCCAGCAGCGTAGTGGCGGTCTCCTACAATGAGCAGTTCTTC.

The chain uses TRBV2 and TRBJ2-7, with D tentatively TRBD1 or TRBD2 (6 bases each). V was pared by 8 bases and J by 3 bases, with 20 bases between. CDR3 size: 15 residues. CDR1 SNHLY and CDR2 FYNNEI come from the germline V gene. This CDR3 is CASSPLGGTYYEQYF. The CDR3, as DNA: TGTGCCAGCTCCCCCCTAGGGGGGACTTACTACGAGCAGTACTTC.

In DNA, the CDR3 is TGTGCCAGCAGTTCGAGGACTAGCGGGGGGTCTAACAATGAGCAGTTCTTC. Residues: CASSSRTSGGSNNEQFF. The chain uses TRBV7-2 and TRBJ2-1, with 14 bases matching TRBD2. The CDR3 consists of 17 residues. V lost 6 bases, J lost 5 bases, and 9 bases stayed unmatched. Germline values: CDR1 SGHTA, CDR2 FQGNSA.

The chain carries TRBV19 and TRBJ2-3; 10 bases are shared with TRBD1. The V segment lost 6 bases and the J segment 2 bases; nucleotides outside the gene matches: 5. The CDR3 has 15 residues. Germline-derived CDR1 and CDR2 are LNHDA and SQIVND (reference sequence). The CDR3, as DNA: TGTGCCAGTAGCCCCGGGACAGGGGTCACAGATACGCAGTATTTT. It specifies CASSPGTGVTDTQYF.